Below, 11 T cell receptor beta chains from the same sample are listed, as sequenced in a study of blood T cell repertoires in COVID-19. Sequencing was performed with immunoSEQ multiplex PCR; in TCRdb, only in-frame clones are kept and a portion is missing. The table shows 300,000 to 500,000 clones, with 88% occurring only once. Sample: PBMCs or T cells enriched from blood (not recorded which). These TCRs come from a young woman with acute COVID-19.

The chain couples TRBV27 to TRBJ2-7; a possible D gene is TRBD1 (6 bases). This CDR3 has 17 residues. V lost 0 bases and J lost 6, with 21 bases in between. CDR1 and CDR2 (germline): MNHEY, SMNVEV (reference sequence). The CDR3 sequence: CASSLSRNSRQAVEQYF. The CDR3 nucleotides read TGTGCCAGCAGTTTATCTCGAAACAGCCGACAGGCTGTCGAGCAGTACTTC.

This clone was picked up a small number of times. The V and J genes are TRBV7-6 and TRBJ2-7, with a possible D match to TRBD2 (6 bases). The CDR3 runs to 15 residues. The germline V gene has CDR1 SGHVS and CDR2 FNYEAQ. V lost 1 base, J lost 2 bases, and 12 bases lay in between. Here the CDR3 reads CASSLEPSDTYEQYF. The CDR3 DNA sequence: TGTGCCAGCAGCTTAGAGCCTAGCGATACCTACGAGCAGTACTTC.

The rearrangement joins TRBV5-1 to TRBJ2-7, with TRBD2 matching 9 bases. The V gene's germline CDR1 is SGHRS and CDR2 YFSETQ. The CDR3 has 14 residues. With 4 bases clipped from V and 2 bases from J, the junction kept 4 bases outside the gene matches. The chain's CDR3 is CASSERGVTYEQYF. In nucleotides, the CDR3 is TGCGCCAGCAGCGAGCGGGGGGTGACCTACGAGCAGTACTTC.

V is TRBV7-3 and J is TRBJ2-5, with TRBD2 matching 9 bases. V lost 1 base and J lost 4; bases outside the gene matches: 4. The CDR3 spans 15 residues. CDR1 is SGHTA, CDR2 FQGTGA, per germline. CDR3 DNA: TGTGCCAGCAGCTTAAGCGGGGGGGCCATAGAGACCCAGTACTTC. Its translation is CASSLSGGAIETQYF.

This clone was counted between two and nine times. The J gene is TRBJ1-6, the V gene TRBV24-1, with D perhaps TRBD1 (6 bases). Germline V gene lookup returns CDR1 KGHDR and CDR2 SFDVKD. Trimming removed 4 bases from V and 9 bases from J, with 12 bases in between. CDR3 length: 14 residues. This CDR3 reads CATSDNTGTSPLHF. DNA for the CDR3: TGTGCCACCAGTGACAATACAGGGACTTCACCCCTCCACTTT.

V usage is TRBV2 and J usage is TRBJ1-2, with no clear D. Trimming left V 6 bases short and J 5 bases short, with 10 bases between. Germline CDR1 reads SNHLY; CDR2 reads FYNNEI. The CDR3 runs to 12 residues. CDR3 coding DNA: TGTGCCAGCAGAGAGGGTACTTATGGCTACACCTTC. Translating it yields CASREGTYGYTF.

This chain connects TRBV28 to TRBJ2-1, with D perhaps matching TRBD1 (6 bases). CDR1 is MDHEN and CDR2 is SYDVKM in the germline V gene. The V end lost 6 bases, the J end lost 6 bases, and 18 bases lay between the germline ends. The CDR3 totals 15 residues. The DNA for the CDR3 is TGTGCCAGCAGCACAGGGTTTGCATTCGGCAATGAGCAGTTCTTC. Residues: CASSTGFAFGNEQFF.

The chain couples TRBV19 to TRBJ2-1; the D is unclear. Germline V lookup: CDR1 LNHDA, CDR2 SQIVND (reference sequence). V lost 3 bases, J lost 7 bases, and 19 bases lay in between. The CDR3 runs 16 residues. The CDR3 is CASSISGQTFMNEQFF. DNA for the CDR3: TGTGCCAGTAGTATTTCGGGTCAAACATTTATGAATGAGCAGTTCTTC.

V is TRBV24-1 and J is TRBJ1-2; 8 bases map to TRBD1. Trimming removed 2 bases from V and 4 bases from J; junction bases left unmatched: 8. CDR3 size: 16 residues. Germline-derived CDR1 and CDR2 are KGHDR and SFDVKD. CDR3 coding DNA: TGTGCCACCAGTGATTCCGGACAGGGCCTCCTCTATGGCTACACCTTC. Translation gives CATSDSGQGLLYGYTF.

The chain recombines TRBV28 with TRBJ1-3; perhaps TRBD1 as D (5 bases). The CDR3 length is 14 residues. Germline V gives CDR1 MDHEN, CDR2 SYDVKM. The germline V and J ends were trimmed by 8 bases and 1 base, with 12 bases remaining between them. The CDR3 region is CASLNAGSGNTIYF. The CDR3 DNA reads as TGTGCCAGCCTGAACGCAGGGTCTGGAAACACCATATATTTT.

The chain recombines TRBV20-1 with TRBJ2-3; D gene ambiguous. Germline values: CDR1 DFQATT, CDR2 SNEGSKA (reference sequence). V shed 2 bases and J shed 6 bases, with 6 bases lying between them. The CDR3 totals 11 residues. CDR3 sequence reads: CSARWADTQYF. CDR3 DNA sequence: TGCAGTGCTAGATGGGCGGATACGCAGTATTTT.